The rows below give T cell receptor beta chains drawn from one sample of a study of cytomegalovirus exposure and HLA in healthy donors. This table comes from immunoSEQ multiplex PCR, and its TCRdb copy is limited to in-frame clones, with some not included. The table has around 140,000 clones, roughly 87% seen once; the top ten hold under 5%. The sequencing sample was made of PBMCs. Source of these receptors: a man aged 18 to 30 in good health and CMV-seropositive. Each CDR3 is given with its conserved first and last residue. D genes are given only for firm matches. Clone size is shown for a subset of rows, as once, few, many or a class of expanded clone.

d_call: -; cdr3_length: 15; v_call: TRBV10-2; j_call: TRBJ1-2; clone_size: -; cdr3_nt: TGCGCCAGCAGTGAGAGGCAGGCGTTAAACTATGGCTACACCTTC; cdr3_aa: CASSERQALNYGYTF
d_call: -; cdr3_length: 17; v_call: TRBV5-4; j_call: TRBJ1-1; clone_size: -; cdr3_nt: TGTGCCAGCAGCTTGGTCCCTGGAGGCAGGGAGGACACTGAAGCTTTCTTT; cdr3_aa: CASSLVPGGREDTEAFF
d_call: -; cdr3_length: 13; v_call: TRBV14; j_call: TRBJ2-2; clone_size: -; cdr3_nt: TGTGCCAGCAGCCGGGGGACAACCGGGGAGCTGTTTTTT; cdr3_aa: CASSRGTTGELFF
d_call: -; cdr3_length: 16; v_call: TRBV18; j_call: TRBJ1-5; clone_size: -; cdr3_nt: TGTGCCAGCTCACAGCAAGGGGGGGCCCGCAATCAGCCCCAGCATTTT; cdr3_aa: CASSQQGGARNQPQHF
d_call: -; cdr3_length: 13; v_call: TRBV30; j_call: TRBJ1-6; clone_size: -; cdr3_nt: TGTGCCTGGAGTGTAAACAGCAATTCACCCCTCCACTTT; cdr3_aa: CAWSVNSNSPLHF
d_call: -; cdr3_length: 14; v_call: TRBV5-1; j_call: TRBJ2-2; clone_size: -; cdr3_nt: TGCGCCAGCAGCTTGGACAGGCTCACCGGGGAGCTGTTTTTT; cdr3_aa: CASSLDRLTGELFF
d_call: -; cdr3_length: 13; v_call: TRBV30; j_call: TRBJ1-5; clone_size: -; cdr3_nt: TGTGCCTGGAGTGTCGGTAGCAATCAGCCCCAGCATTTT; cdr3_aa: CAWSVGSNQPQHF
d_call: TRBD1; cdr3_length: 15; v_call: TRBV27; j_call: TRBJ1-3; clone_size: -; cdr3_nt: TGTGCCAGCAGTCCGAAGGACAGGGCGGGAAACACCATATATTTT; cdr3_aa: CASSPKDRAGNTIYF
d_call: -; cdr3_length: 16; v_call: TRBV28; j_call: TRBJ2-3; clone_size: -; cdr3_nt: TGTGCCAGCAGTCAACACCCGGGGCGGGGTACAGATACGCAGTATTTT; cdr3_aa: CASSQHPGRGTDTQYF
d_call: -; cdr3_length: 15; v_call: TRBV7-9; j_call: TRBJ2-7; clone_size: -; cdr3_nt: TGTGCCAGCACCAATCCCCTGGAGGGATCGAGGGAGCAGTACTTC; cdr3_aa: CASTNPLEGSREQYF
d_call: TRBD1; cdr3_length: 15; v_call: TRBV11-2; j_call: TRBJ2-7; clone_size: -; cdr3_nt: TGTGCCAGCAGCACCGGACAGGGAACCTCCTACGAGCAGTACTTC; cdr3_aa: CASSTGQGTSYEQYF
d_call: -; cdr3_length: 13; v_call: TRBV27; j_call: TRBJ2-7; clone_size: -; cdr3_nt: TGTGCCAGCAGTTCAGGGTCTATCTACGAGCAGTACTTC; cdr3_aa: CASSSGSIYEQYF
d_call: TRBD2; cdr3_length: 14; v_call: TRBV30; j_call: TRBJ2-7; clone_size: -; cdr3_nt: TGTGCCTGGAGTGCCAGCGGGGGGTGGTACGAGCAGTACTTC; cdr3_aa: CAWSASGGWYEQYF
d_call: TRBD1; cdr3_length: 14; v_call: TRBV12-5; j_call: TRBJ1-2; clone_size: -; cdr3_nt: TGTGCTAGTGGTTGGGACAGGGGGCAGGATGGCTACACCTTC; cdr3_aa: CASGWDRGQDGYTF
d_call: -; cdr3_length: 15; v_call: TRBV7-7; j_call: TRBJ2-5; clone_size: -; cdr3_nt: TGTGCCAGCAGCTTAGGGCCCAGGGGAGGGGAGACCCAGTACTTC; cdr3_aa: CASSLGPRGGETQYF
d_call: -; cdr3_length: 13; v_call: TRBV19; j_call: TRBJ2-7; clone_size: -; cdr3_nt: TGTGCCAGTAGTCAGTCTCCCTCGTGGGAGCAGTACTTC; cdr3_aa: CASSQSPSWEQYF
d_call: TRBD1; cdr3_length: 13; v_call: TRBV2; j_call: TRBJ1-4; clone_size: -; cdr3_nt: TGTGCCAGCACGGGACAGGGGATTGAAAAACTGTTTTTT; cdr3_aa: CASTGQGIEKLFF
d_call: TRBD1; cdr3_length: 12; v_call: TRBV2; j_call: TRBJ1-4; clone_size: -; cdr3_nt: TGTGCCAGCGGACAGGGCTACGAAAAACTGTTTTTT; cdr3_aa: CASGQGYEKLFF
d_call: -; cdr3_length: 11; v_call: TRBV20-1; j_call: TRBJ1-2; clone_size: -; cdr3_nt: TGCAGTGCTAGCAGGGGATATGGCTACACCTTC; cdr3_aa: CSASRGYGYTF
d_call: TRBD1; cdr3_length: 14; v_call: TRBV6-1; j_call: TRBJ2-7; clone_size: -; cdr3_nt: TGTGCCAGCAGTGCGACAGGGGAGGAATACGAGCAGTACTTC; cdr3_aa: CASSATGEEYEQYF
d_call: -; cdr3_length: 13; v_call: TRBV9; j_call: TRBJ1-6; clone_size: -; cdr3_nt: TGTGCCAGCAGCGACAGTAATAATTCACCCCTCCACTTT; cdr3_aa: CASSDSNNSPLHF
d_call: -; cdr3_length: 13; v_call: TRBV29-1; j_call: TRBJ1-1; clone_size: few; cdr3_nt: TGCAGCGCCCGTCGGACAGTGAACACTGAAGCTTTCTTT; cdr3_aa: CSARRTVNTEAFF
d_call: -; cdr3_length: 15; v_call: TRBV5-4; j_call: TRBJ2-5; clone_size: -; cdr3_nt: TGTGCCAGCAGCTTCCCCCTAGAGAGGCGAGAGACCCAGTACTTC; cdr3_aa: CASSFPLERRETQYF
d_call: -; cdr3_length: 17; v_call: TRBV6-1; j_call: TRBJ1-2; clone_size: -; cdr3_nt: TGTGCCAGCAGTGATCTCTTCATCCGGGGGGTCTCCGATGGCTACACCTTC; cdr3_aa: CASSDLFIRGVSDGYTF
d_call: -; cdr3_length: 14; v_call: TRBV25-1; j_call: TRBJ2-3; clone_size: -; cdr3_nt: TGTGCCAAAATACAGGGTAGGGACACAGATACGCAGTATTTT; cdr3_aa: CAKIQGRDTDTQYF
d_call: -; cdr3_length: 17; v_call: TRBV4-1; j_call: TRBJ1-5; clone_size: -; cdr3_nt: TGCGCCAGCAGCCACCTGGTGGAAGGGACAAAAGGGCAGCCCCAGCATTTT; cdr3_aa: CASSHLVEGTKGQPQHF
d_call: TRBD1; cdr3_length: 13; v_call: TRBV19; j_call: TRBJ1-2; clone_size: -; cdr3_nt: TGTGCCAGTAGTTATGACAGGGGCTATGGCTACACCTTC; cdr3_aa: CASSYDRGYGYTF
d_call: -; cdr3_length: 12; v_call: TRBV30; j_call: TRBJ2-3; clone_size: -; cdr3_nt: TGTGCCTGGTCAGTAACCACAGATACGCAGTATTTT; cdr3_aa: CAWSVTTDTQYF
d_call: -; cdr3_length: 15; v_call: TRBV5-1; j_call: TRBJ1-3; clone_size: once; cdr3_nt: TGCGCCAGCAGCACTCAAGGGGTGGCTGGAAACACCATATATTTT; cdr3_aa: CASSTQGVAGNTIYF
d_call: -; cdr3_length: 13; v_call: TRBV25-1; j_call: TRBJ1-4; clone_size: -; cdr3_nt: TGTGCCAGCAGTGAGGCAGGGAATGAAAAACTGTTTTTT; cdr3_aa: CASSEAGNEKLFF
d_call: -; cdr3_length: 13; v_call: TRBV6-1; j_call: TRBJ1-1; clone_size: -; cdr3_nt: TGTGCCAGCAGTCGACTGGGTCAGACTGAAGCTTTCTTT; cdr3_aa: CASSRLGQTEAFF
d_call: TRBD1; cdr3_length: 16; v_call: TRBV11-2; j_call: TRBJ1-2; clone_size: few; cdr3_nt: TGTGCCAGCAGCCTATCCGGGACAGGGTTGGCAGGTGGCTACACCTTC; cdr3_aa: CASSLSGTGLAGGYTF
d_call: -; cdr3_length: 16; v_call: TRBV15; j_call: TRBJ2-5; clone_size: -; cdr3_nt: TGTGCCACCAGCAGAGGCTTGGGAGGTATGCCAGAGACCCAGTACTTC; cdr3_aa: CATSRGLGGMPETQYF